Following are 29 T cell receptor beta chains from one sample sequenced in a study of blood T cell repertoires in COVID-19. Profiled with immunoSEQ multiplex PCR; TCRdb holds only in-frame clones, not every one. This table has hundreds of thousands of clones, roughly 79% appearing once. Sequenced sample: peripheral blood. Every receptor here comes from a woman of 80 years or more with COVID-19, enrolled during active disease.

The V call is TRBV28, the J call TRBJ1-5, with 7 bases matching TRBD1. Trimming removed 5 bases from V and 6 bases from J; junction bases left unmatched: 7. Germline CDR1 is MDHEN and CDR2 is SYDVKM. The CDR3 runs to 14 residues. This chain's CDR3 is CASSITGVSQPQHF. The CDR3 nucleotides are TGTGCCAGCAGTATAACAGGGGTCAGTCAGCCCCAGCATTTT.

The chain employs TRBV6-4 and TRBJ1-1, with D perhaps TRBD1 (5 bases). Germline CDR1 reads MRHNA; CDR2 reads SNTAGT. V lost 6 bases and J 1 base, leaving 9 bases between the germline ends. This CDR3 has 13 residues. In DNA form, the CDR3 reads TGTGCCAGCAGGGGACTCCCGAACACTGAAGCTTTCTTT. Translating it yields CASRGLPNTEAFF.

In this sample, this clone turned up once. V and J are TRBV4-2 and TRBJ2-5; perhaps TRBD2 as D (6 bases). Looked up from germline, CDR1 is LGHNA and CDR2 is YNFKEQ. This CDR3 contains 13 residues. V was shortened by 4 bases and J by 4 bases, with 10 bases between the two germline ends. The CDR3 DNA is TGTGCCAGCAGCCCGGACTACTTAGAGACCCAGTACTTC. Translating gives CASSPDYLETQYF.

For the CDR3, the DNA is TGTGCCAGCTCACGCGGACAGGGGCTCTATGGCTACACCTTC. Translated: CASSRGQGLYGYTF. V usage is TRBV18 and J usage is TRBJ1-2; TRBD1 aligns across 9 bases. The CDR3 runs 14 residues. CDR1 is KGHSH and CDR2 is LQKENI in the germline V gene. Unmatched junction bases numbered 4, after V lost 4 bases and J lost 4 bases.

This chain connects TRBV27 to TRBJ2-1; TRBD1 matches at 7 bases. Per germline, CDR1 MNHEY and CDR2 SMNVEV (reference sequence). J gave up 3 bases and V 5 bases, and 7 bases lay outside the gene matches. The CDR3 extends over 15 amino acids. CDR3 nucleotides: TGTGCCAGCAGTCAACAGGGGCTAATCTACAATGAGCAGTTCTTC. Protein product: CASSQQGLIYNEQFF.

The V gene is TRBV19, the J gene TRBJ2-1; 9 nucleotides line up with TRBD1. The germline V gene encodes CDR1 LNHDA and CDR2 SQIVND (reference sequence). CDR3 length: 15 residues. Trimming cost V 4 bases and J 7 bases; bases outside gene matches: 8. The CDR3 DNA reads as TGTGCCAGTAGTAAGGGTCGGACAGGGGTGAATGAGCAGTTCTTC. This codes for CASSKGRTGVNEQFF.

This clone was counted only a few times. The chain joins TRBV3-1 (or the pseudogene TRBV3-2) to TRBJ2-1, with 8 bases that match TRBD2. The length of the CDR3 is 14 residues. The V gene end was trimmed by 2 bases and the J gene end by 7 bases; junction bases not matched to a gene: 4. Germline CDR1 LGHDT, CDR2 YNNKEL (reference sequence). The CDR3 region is CASSQSGGGNEQFF. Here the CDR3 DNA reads TGTGCCAGCAGCCAAAGCGGGGGAGGGAATGAGCAGTTCTTC.

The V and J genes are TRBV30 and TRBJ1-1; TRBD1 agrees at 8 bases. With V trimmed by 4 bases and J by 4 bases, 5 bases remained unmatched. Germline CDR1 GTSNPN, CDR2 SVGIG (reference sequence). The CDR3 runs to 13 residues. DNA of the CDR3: TGTGCCTGGACCGATGGACAGGGCACTGAAGCTTTCTTT. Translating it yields CAWTDGQGTEAFF. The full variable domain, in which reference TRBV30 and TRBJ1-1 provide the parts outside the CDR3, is SQTIHQWPATLVQPVGSPLSLECTVEGTSNPNLYWYRQAAGRGLQLLFYSVGIGQISSEVPQNLSASRPQDRQFILSSKKLLLSDSGFYLCAWTDGQGTEAFFGQGTRLTVV.

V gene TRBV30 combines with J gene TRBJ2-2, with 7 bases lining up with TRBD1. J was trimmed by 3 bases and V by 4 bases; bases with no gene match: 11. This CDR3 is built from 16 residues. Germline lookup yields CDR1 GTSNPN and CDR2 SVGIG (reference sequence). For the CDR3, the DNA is TGTGCCTGGAAGCGGTCAGGGGGAACCTACACCGGGGAGCTGTTTTTT. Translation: CAWKRSGGTYTGELFF.

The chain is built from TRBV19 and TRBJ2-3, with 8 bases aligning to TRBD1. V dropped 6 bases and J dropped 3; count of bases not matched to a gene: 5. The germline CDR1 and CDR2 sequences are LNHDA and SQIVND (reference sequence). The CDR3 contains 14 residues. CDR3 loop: CASSPGQGTDTQYF. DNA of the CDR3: TGTGCCAGTAGCCCCGGACAGGGAACAGATACGCAGTATTTT.

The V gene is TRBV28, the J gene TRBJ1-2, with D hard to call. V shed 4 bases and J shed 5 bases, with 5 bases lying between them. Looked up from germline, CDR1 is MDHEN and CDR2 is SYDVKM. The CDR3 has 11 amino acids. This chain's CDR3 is CASSYGYGYTF. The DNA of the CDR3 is TGTGCCAGCAGTTACGGGTATGGCTACACCTTC.

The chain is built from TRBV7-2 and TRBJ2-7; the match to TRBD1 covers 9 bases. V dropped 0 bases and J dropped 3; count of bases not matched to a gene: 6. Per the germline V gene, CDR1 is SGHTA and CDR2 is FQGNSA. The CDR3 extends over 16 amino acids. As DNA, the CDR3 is TGTGCCAGCAGCTTAGCGACGGGGACAGGGCTCTACGAGCAGTACTTC. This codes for CASSLATGTGLYEQYF.

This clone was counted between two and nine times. CDR3 residues: CASSGANEPGEQYF. DNA of the CDR3: TGTGCCAGCTCAGGGGCGAACGAGCCTGGCGAGCAGTACTTC. The J gene is TRBJ2-7, the V gene TRBV18; perhaps TRBD1 as D (5 bases). Trimming left V 5 bases short and J 6 bases short, with 17 bases between. Looked up from germline, CDR1 is KGHSH and CDR2 is LQKENI. CDR3 length: 14 amino acids.

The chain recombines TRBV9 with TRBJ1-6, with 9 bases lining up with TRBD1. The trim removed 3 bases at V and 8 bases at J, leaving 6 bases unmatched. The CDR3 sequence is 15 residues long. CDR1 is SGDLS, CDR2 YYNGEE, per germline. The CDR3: CASSATGGPDSPLHF. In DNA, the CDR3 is TGTGCCAGCAGCGCTACAGGGGGCCCGGATTCACCCCTCCACTTT.

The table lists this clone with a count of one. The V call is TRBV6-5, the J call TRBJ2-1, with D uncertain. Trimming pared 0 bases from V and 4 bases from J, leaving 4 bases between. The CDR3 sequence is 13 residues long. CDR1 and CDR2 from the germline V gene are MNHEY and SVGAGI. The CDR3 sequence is CASSYSNYNEQFF. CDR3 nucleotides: TGTGCCAGCAGTTACTCTAATTACAATGAGCAGTTCTTC.

The CDR3 is CASSLGDLEHIETQYF. DNA of the CDR3: TGCGCCAGCAGCCTCGGAGATTTGGAGCACATAGAGACCCAGTACTTC. This chain uses TRBV5-1 with TRBJ2-5, with D unresolved. Trimming took off 4 bases at V and 4 bases at J, with 20 bases between the two ends. Germline loops: CDR1 SGHRS, CDR2 YFSETQ. The CDR3 runs to 16 residues.

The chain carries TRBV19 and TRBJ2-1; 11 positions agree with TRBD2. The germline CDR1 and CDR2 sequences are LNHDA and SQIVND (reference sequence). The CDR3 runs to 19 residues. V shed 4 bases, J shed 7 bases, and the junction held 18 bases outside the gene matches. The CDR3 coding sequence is TGTGCCAGTAGTAAGGAGGGACTAGCGGTCGCGTGGAGGTATAATGAGCAGTTCTTC. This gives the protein CASSKEGLAVAWRYNEQFF.

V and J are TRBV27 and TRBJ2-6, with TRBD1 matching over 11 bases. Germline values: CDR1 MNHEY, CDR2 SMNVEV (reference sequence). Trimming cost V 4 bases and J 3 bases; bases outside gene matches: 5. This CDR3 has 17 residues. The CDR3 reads CASSSGQGALGANVLTF. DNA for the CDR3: TGTGCCAGCAGTTCCGGACAGGGGGCGCTTGGGGCCAACGTCCTGACTTTC.

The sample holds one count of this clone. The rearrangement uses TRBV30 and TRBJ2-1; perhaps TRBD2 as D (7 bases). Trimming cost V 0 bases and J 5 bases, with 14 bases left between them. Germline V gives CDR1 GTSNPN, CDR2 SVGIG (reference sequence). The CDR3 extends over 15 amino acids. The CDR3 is CAWSVRRGANNEQFF. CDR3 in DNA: TGTGCCTGGAGTGTAAGACGGGGGGCCAACAATGAGCAGTTCTTC.

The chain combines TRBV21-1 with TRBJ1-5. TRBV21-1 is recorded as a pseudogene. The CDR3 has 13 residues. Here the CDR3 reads CASSREGNQPQHF. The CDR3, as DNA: TGTGCCAGCAGCAGGGAGGGCAATCAGCCCCAGCATTTT.

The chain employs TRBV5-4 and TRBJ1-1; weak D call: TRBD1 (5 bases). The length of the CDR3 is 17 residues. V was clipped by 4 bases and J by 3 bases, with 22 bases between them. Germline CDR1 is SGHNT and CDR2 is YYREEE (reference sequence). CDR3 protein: CASSHPGGGRGDTEAFF. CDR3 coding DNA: TGTGCCAGCAGCCACCCAGGTGGGGGGAGAGGGGACACTGAAGCTTTCTTT.

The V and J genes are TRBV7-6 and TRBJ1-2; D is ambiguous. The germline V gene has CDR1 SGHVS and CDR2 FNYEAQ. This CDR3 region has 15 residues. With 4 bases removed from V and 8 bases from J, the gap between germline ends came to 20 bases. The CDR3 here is CASSSYNTGERGYTF. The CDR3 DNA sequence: TGTGCCAGCAGCTCCTATAATACCGGGGAGAGGGGCTACACCTTC.

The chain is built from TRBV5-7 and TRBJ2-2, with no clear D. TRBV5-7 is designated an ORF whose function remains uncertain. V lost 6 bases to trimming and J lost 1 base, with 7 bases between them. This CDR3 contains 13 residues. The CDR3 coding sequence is TGTGCCAGCAACTGCGGGAACACCGGGGAGCTGTTTTTT. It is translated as CASNCGNTGELFF.

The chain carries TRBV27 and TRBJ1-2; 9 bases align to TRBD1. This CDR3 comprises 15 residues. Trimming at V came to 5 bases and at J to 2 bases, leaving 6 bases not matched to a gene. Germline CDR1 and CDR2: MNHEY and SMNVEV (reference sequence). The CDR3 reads CASSIRTGVNYGYTF. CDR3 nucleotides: TGTGCCAGCAGTATCAGGACAGGGGTCAACTATGGCTACACCTTC.

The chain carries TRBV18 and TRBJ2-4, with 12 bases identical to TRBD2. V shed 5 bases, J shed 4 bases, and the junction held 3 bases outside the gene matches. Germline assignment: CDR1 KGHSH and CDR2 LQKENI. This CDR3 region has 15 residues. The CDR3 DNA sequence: TGTGCCAGCTCATCGCTAGCGGGAGGGAAAAACATTCAGTACTTC. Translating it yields CASSSLAGGKNIQYF.

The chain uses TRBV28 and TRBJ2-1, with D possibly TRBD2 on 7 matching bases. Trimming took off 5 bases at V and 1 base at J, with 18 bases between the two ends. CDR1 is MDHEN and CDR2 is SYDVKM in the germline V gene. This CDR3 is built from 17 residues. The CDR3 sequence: CASSPPLGGASYNEQFF. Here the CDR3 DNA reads TGTGCCAGCAGTCCCCCTTTGGGGGGGGCTTCCTACAATGAGCAGTTCTTC.

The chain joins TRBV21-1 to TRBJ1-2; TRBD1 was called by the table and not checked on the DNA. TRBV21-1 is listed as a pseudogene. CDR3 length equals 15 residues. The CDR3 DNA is TGTGCCAGCAGCAAACCTACGGGACAGCCTTATGGCTACACCTTC. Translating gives CASSKPTGQPYGYTF.

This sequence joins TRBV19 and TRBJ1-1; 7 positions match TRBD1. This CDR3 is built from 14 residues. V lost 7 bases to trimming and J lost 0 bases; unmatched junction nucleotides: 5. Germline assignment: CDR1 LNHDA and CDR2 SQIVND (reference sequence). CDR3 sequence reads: CASTRDRVNTEAFF. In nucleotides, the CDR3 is TGTGCCAGTACTCGTGACAGGGTGAACACTGAAGCTTTCTTT.

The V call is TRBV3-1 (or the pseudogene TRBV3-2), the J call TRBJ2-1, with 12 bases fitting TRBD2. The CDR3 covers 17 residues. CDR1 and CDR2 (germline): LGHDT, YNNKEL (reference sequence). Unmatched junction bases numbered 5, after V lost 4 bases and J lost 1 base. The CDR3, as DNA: TGTGCCAGCAGCCGATTGACTAGCGGGGGATCCTACAATGAGCAGTTCTTC. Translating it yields CASSRLTSGGSYNEQFF.